A single sample gave rise to the 9 T cell receptor beta chains below, sequenced in a study of cytomegalovirus exposure and HLA in healthy donors. Primers included in the PCR were 60 Vbeta and 13 Jbeta primers. Data came from immunoSEQ multiplex PCR; TCRdb stores just in-frame clones and leaves some out. This sample yields 100,000 or so clones, of which 74% are seen a single time; roughly 2.6% belongs to the top ten. The sequencing input was PBMCs. These TCRs come from a man in his forties or fifties in good health and CMV-seropositive.

The chain is built from TRBV2 and TRBJ2-5; tentatively, D is TRBD2 (6 bases). The CDR3 runs to 14 residues. Trimming left V 4 bases short and J 2 bases short, with 11 bases between. Germline-derived CDR1 and CDR2 are SNHLY and FYNNEI. This chain's CDR3 is CASSGGTSQETQYF. The CDR3, as DNA: TGTGCCAGCAGTGGAGGGACTTCTCAAGAGACCCAGTACTTC. Combining the CDR3 with reference TRBV2 and TRBJ2-5 gives the whole variable domain EPEVTQTPSHQVTQMGQEVILRCVPISNHLYFYWYRQILGQKVEFLVSFYNNEISEKSEIFDDQFSVERPDGSNFTLKIRSTKLEDSAMYFCASSGGTSQETQYFGPGTRLLVL.

The chain combines TRBV15 with TRBJ2-2; 7 nucleotides line up with TRBD1. The CDR3 loop spans 18 amino acids. Germline lookup yields CDR1 LNHNV and CDR2 YYDKDF (reference sequence). J lost 1 base, V lost 3 bases, and 11 bases had no gene match. The CDR3 bases are TGTGCCACCAGCAGGTCAAAGTCGACAGGGAGGAACACCGGGGAGCTGTTTTTT. The encoded protein is CATSRSKSTGRNTGELFF.

The V gene is TRBV5-5, the J gene TRBJ2-5, with a tentative D call TRBD2 (6 bases). There are 14 residues in the CDR3. Trimming stripped 1 base from V and 7 bases from J, with 14 bases between. The germline V gene encodes CDR1 SGHKS and CDR2 YYEKEE (reference sequence). In nucleotides, the CDR3 is TGTGCCAGCAGCTTGAGGGCCGTGGGGGGGACCCAGTACTTC. This encodes CASSLRAVGGTQYF.

The chain links TRBV14 to TRBJ1-2; the D gene is possibly TRBD1 (5 bases). This CDR3 spans 15 amino acids. The V gene lost 1 base and the J gene lost 7 bases, with 16 bases spanning the gap. Per the germline V gene, CDR1 is SGHDN and CDR2 is FVKESK. The CDR3 loop reads CASSQVDSPYIGYTF. CDR3 sequence (DNA): TGTGCCAGCAGCCAAGTCGACAGCCCATATATTGGCTACACCTTC.

The V call is TRBV9, the J call TRBJ2-5; 9 nucleotides align to TRBD1. V shed 10 bases and J 11 bases; nucleotides not matched to a gene: 9. Germline V gene sequence: CDR1 SGDLS, CDR2 YYNGEE. This CDR3 has 11 amino acids. The CDR3 DNA reads as TGTGCCTCGGGACAGGGAAGTCAACAGTACTTC. Protein: CASGQGSQQYF.

The chain employs TRBV5-1 and TRBJ1-4; perhaps TRBD1 as D (5 bases). This CDR3 is built from 15 residues. Germline CDR1 SGHRS, CDR2 YFSETQ. The V gene lost 0 bases and the J gene lost 8 bases, with 14 bases spanning the gap. The CDR3 DNA reads as TGCGCCAGCAGCTTGGCCCTTAATCGGGGGGAAAAACTGTTTTTT. Its protein is CASSLALNRGEKLFF.

The chain has TRBV6-5 and TRBJ2-7; 7 nucleotides line up with TRBD1. This CDR3 spans 14 amino acids. In germline, CDR1 is MNHEY, CDR2 SVGAGI. V shed 6 bases and J 1 base; nucleotides not matched to a gene: 6. CDR3 DNA sequence: TGTGCCAGCAGACGGGACAGTATGTCCTACGAGCAGTACTTC. Its translation is CASRRDSMSYEQYF.

This clone was recorded a few times. The chain joins TRBV27 to TRBJ2-1; 10 positions match TRBD1. Germline trimming cut 6 bases from V and 5 bases from J; bases unmatched to any gene: 7. From germline, CDR1 is MNHEY and CDR2 SMNVEV (reference sequence). CDR3 length: 15 amino acids. The CDR3 DNA reads as TGTGCCAGCAGCCCGGGACAGGGGATTGACAATGAGCAGTTCTTC. Its translation: CASSPGQGIDNEQFF.

The table lists this clone with a few counts. This chain connects TRBV21-1 to TRBJ1-4. TRBV21-1 is a pseudogene segment. The CDR3 has 15 residues. The CDR3 DNA is TGTGCCAGCAGCAAAGATGGGGGGGGAAATGAAAAACTGTTTTTT. It yields the protein CASSKDGGGNEKLFF.